Sequencing of this TCR beta chain was carried out in a study of blood T cells in healthy people across ages. Findings and caveats of the study: As age increased, TCR beta diversity per million T cells fell in a roughly linear fashion.

The germline CDR1 and CDR2 sequences are LGHDT and YNNKEL (reference sequence). The V gene lost 2 bases and the J gene lost 3 bases, with 5 bases spanning the gap. The CDR3 covers 13 residues. Turning to this clonotype: Its antigen is still unknown.

A second PCR, run for roughly 7 to 12 cycles, used a sample-barcoded 5' primer plus a J-beta primer mix. All cDNA molecules were each tagged by a template-switch adaptor with 12 random nucleotides. MiXCR was run by TCRdb on the 5' RACE reads, yielding one entry per CDR3 protein. In the table there are hundreds of thousands of distinct CDR3 sequences, 58% of which are singletons. Sequencing was performed on blood. The rearrangement uses TRBV3-1 and TRBJ1-5, with D uncertain. The clonotype was recovered from a man aged 55 to 70 in good health. CDR3 region: CASSQSDNQPQHF. The CDR3 DNA follows: TGTGCCAGCAGCCAATCAGACAATCAGCCCCAGCATTTT.